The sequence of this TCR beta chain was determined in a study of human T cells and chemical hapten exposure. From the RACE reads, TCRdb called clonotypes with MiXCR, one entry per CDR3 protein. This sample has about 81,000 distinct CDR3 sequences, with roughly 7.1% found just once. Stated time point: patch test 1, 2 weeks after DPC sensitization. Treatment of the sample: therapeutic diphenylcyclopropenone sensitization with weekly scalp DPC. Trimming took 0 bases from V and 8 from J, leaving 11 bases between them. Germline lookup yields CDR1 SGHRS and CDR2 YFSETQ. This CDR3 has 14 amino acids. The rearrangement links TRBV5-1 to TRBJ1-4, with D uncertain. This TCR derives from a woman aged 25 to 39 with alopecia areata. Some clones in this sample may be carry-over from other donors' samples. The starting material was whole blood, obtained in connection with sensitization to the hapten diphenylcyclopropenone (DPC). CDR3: CASSLESLTEKLFF. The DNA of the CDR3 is TGCGCCAGCAGCTTGGAGAGCCTCACGGAAAAACTGTTTTTT.